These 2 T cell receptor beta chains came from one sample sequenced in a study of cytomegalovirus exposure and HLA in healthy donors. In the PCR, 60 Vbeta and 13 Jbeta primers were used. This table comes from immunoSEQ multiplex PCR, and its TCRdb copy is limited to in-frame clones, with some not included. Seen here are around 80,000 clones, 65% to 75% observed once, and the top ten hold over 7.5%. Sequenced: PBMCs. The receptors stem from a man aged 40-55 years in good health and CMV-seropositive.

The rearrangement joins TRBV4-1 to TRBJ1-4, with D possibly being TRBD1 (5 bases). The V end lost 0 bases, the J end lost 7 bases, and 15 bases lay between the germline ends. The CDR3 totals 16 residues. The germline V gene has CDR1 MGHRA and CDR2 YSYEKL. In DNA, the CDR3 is TGCGCCAGCAGCCAAGACCCCCCAGGGTCTAGTGAAAAACTGTTTTTT. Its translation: CASSQDPPGSSEKLFF.

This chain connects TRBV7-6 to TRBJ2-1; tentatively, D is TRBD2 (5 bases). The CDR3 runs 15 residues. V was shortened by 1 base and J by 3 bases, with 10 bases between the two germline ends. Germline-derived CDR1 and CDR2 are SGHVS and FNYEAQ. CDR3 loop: CASSLEDSYYNEQFF. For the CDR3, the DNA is TGTGCCAGCAGCTTAGAGGACTCTTACTACAATGAGCAGTTCTTC.